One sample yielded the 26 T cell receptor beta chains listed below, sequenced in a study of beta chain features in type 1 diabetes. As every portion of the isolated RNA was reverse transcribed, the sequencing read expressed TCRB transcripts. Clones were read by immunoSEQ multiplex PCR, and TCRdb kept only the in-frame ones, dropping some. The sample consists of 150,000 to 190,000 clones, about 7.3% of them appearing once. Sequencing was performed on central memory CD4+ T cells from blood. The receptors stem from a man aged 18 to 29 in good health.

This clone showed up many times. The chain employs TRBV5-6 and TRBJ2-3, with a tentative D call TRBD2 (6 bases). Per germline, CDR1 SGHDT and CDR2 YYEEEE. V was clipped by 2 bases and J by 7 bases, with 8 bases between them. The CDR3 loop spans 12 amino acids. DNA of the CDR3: TGTGCCAGCAGCTTCGGGAGAAATACGCAGTATTTT. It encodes CASSFGRNTQYF.

CDR3 in amino acids: CASSQARGSSYNEQFF. The CDR3 DNA reads TGTGCCAGCAGCCAAGCCCGCGGGAGCTCCTACAATGAGCAGTTCTTC. V and J are TRBV4-2 and TRBJ2-1; 7 nucleotides align to TRBD2. V gave up 1 base and J gave up 0 bases; unmatched junction bases: 3. The CDR3 totals 16 residues. In germline, CDR1 is LGHNA, CDR2 YNFKEQ.

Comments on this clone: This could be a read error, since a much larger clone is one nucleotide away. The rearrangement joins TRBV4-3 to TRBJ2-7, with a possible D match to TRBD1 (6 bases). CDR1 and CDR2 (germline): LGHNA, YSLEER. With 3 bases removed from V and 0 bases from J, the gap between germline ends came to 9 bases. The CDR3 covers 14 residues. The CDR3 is CASSQRQASYEQYF. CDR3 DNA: TGCGCCAGCAGCCAGAGACAGGCCTCCTACGAGCAGTACTTC.

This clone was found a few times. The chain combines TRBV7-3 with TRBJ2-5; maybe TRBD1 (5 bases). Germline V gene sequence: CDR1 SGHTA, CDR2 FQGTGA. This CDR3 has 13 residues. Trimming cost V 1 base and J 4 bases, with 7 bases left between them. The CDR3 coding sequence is TGTGCCAGCAGCTTAAATCAGGGAGAGACCCAGTACTTC. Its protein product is CASSLNQGETQYF.

The CDR3 nucleotides read TGTGCCTGGGAGGGGGCAGGTGGCTACACCTTC. It encodes CAWEGAGGYTF. The chain couples TRBV30 to TRBJ1-2, with TRBD1 matching over 7 bases. The germline V gene has CDR1 GTSNPN and CDR2 SVGIG (reference sequence). V lost 5 bases to trimming and J lost 7 bases; unmatched junction nucleotides: 4. The CDR3 consists of 11 residues. Looking up the rest from reference TRBV30 and TRBJ1-2 gives the full variable domain: SQTIHQWPATLVQPVGSPLSLECTVEGTSNPNLYWYRQAAGRGLQLLFYSVGIGQISSEVPQNLSASRPQDRQFILSSKKLLLSDSGFYLCAWEGAGGYTFGSGTRLTVV.

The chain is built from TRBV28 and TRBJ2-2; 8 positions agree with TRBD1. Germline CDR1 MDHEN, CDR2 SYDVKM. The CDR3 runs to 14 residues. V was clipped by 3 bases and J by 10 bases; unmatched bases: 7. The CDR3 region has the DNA TGTGCCAGCAGTTTTCAGGACAGGGCCTCGGAGCTGTTTTTT. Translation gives CASSFQDRASELFF.

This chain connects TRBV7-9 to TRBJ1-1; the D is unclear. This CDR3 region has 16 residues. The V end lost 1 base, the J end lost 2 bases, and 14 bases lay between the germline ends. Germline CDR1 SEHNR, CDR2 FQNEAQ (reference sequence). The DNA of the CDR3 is TGTGCCAGCAGCTTAGGCCAAGGGAGTAGTAACACTGAAGCTTTCTTT. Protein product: CASSLGQGSSNTEAFF.

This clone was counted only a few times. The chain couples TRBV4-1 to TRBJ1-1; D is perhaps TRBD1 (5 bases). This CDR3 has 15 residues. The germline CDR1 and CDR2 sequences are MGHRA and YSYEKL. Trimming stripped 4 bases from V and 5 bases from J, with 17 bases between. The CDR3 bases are TGCGCCAGCAGCCGGGGGGGGAATGGGGAAACTGAAGCTTTCTTT. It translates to CASSRGGNGETEAFF.

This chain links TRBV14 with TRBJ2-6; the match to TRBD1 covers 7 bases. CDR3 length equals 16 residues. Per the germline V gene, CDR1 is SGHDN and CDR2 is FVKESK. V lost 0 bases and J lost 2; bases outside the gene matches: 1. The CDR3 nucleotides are TGTGCCAGCAGCCAAGATCAGGGGGCTGGGGCCAACGTCCTGACTTTC. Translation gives CASSQDQGAGANVLTF. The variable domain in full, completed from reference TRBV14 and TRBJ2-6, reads EAGVTQFPSHSVIEKGQTVTLRCDPISGHDNLYWYRRVMGKEIKFLLHFVKESKQDESGMPNNRFLAERTGGTYSTLKVQPAELEDSGVYFCASSQDQGAGANVLTFGAGSRLTVL.

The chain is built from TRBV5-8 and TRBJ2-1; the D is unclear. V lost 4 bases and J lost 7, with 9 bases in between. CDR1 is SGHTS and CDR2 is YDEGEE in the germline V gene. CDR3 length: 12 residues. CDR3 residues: CASSHLGNEQFF. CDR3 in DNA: TGTGCCAGCAGCCACCTCGGGAATGAGCAGTTCTTC.

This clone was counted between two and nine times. CDR3 sequence (DNA): TGTGCCAGCAGCTTAACTGGCGGGCAAGAGACCCAGTACTTC. Translation gives CASSLTGGQETQYF. The V call is TRBV7-3, the J call TRBJ2-5; D is perhaps TRBD2 (5 bases). CDR1 is SGHTA, CDR2 FQGTGA, per germline. This CDR3 is 14 amino acids long. V lost 0 bases and J 2 bases, leaving 7 bases between the germline ends.

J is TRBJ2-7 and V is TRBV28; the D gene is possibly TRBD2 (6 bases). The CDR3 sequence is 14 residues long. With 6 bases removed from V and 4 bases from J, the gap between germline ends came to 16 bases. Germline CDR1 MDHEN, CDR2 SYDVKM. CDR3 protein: CASRPGGALYEQYF. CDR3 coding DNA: TGTGCCAGCAGGCCCGGGGGTGCGCTATACGAGCAGTACTTC.

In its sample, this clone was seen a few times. The CDR3 DNA reads TGCGCCAGCAGCGAGGGACTAGCGGGGTTCACAGATACGCAGTATTTT. Translating gives CASSEGLAGFTDTQYF. This sequence joins TRBV5-1 and TRBJ2-3; 13 bases map to TRBD2. Germline values: CDR1 SGHRS, CDR2 YFSETQ. V shed 4 bases, J shed 2 bases, and the junction held 4 bases outside the gene matches. The CDR3 consists of 16 residues.

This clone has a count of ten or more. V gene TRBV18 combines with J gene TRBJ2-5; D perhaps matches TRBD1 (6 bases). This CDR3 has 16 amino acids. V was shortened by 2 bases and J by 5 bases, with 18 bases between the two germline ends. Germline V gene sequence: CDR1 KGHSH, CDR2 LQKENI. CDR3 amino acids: CASSPIPDSPLETQYF. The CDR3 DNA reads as TGTGCCAGCTCACCAATTCCGGACAGCCCTCTCGAGACCCAGTACTTC.

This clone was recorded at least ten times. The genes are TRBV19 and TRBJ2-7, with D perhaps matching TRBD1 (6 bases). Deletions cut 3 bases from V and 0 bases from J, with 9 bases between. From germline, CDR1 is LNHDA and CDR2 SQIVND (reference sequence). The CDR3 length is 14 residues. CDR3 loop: CASSMDRLSYEQYF. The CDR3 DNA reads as TGTGCCAGTAGTATGGACAGACTCTCCTACGAGCAGTACTTC.

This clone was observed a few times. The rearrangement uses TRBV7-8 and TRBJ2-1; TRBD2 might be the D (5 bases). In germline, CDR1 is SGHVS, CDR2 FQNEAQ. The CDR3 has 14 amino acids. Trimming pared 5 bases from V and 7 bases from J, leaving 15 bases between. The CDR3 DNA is TGTGCCAGCAGCCGGAGCTTGGGAGCTAATGAGCAGTTCTTC. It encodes CASSRSLGANEQFF.

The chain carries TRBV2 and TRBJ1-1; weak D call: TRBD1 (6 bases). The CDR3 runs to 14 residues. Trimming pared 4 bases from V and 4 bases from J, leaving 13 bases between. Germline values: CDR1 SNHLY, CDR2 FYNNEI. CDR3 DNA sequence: TGTGCCAGCAGTGTGGACAGTTCGGGCACTGAAGCTTTCTTT. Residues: CASSVDSSGTEAFF.

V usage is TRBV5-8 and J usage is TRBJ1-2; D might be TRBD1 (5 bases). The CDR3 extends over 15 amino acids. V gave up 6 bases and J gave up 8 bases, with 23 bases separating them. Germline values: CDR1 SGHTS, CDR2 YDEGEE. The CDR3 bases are TGTGCCAGCACCCATAGAAGATCAGGGCTGGAGGGCTACACCTTC. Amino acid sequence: CASTHRRSGLEGYTF.

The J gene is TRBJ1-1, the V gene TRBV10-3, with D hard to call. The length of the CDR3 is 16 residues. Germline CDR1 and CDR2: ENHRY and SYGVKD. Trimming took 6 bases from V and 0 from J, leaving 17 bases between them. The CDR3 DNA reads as TGTGCCATCAGCGCATCTAAATCGAGTGTGAACACTGAAGCTTTCTTT. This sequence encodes CAISASKSSVNTEAFF.

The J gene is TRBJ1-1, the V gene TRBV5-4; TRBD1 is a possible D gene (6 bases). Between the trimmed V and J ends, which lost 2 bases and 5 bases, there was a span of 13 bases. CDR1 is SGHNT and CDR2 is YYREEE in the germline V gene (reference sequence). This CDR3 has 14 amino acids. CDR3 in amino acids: CASSFGGRATEAFF. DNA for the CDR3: TGTGCCAGCAGCTTCGGGGGGCGGGCTACTGAAGCTTTCTTT.

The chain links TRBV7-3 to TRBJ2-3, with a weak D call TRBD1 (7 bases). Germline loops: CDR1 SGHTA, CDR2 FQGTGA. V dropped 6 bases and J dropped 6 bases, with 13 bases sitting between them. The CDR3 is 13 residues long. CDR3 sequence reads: CASSTGEADTQYF. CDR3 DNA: TGTGCCAGCAGTACAGGGGAGGCTGATACGCAGTATTTT.

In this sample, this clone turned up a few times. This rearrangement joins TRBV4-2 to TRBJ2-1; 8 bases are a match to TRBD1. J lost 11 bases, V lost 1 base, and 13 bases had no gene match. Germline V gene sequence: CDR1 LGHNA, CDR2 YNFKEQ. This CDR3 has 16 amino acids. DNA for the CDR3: TGTGCCAGCAGCCAAGTAAGGGACAGGAGAGCTGGAAAGCAGTTCTTC. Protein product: CASSQVRDRRAGKQFF.

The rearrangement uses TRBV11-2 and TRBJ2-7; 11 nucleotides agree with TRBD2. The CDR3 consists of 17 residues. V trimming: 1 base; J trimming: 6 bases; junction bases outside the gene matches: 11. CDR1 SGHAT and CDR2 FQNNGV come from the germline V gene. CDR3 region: CASSLALTSGSQGEQYF. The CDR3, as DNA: TGTGCCAGCAGCTTAGCGCTTACTAGCGGGAGTCAGGGCGAGCAGTACTTC.

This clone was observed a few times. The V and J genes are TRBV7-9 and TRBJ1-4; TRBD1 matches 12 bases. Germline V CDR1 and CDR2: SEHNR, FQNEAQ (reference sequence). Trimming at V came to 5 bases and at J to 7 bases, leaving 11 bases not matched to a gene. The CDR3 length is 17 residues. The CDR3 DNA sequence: TGTGCCAGCAGCGCGGGACAGGGGGCCGCGAGTGGTGAAAAACTGTTTTTT. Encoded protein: CASSAGQGAASGEKLFF.

The CDR3 spells CASSGRGGRNEQFF. CDR3 in DNA: TGTGCCAGCAGTGGGCGGGGGGGCCGCAATGAGCAGTTCTTC. V usage is TRBV7-2 and J usage is TRBJ2-1; TRBD2 aligns across 9 bases. Germline CDR1 reads SGHTA; CDR2 reads FQGNSA. The ends lost 6 bases at V and 6 bases at J; junction bases unmatched: 6. This CDR3 region has 14 residues.

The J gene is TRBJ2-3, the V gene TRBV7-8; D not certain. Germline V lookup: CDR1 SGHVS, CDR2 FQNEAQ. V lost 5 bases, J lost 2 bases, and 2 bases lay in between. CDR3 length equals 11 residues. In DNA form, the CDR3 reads TGTGCCAGCAGCCTCACAGATACGCAGTATTTT. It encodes CASSLTDTQYF.